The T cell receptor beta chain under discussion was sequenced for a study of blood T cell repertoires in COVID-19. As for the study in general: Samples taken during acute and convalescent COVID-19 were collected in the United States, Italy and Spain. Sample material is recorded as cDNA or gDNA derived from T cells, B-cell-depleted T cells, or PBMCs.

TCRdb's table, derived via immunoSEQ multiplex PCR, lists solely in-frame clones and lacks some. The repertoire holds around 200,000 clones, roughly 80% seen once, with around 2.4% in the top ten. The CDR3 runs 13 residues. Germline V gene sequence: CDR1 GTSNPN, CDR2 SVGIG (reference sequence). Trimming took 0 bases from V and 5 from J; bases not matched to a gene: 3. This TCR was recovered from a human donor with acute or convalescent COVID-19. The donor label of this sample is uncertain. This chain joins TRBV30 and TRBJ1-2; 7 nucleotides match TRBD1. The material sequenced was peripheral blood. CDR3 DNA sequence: TGTGCCTGGAGTGTACCACAGGGGTATGGCTACACCTTC. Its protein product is CAWSVPQGYGYTF.